This paragraph covers one T cell receptor (beta chain) sequence. The target of this receptor is not known. Qualities for individual bases were not recorded, and no much larger clone is one base off. These data come from a study of PD-1 blockade in classical Hodgkin lymphoma (dated by TCRdb to 2018 to 2021). As for the study more broadly: Nivolumab dosing was 3 mg/kg intravenously every 2 weeks, continuing until either disease progression or unacceptable toxicity. The study used TCR beta sequencing and CyTOF to define a peripheral blood immune signature of response to PD-1 blockade in classical Hodgkin lymphoma. What the research found in general, with its limitations: Baseline TCR diversity was reported to be lower in newly diagnosed patients than in healthy donors and to be lower still in relapsed/refractory patients. Among trial patients, those achieving complete response had baseline diversity similar to that of newly diagnosed patients, while diversity was significantly lower in partial responders and progressors. CD4+ but not CD8+ TCR diversity rose significantly by C4D1 (p=0.0027 vs p=0.16), most apparent in complete responders (p=0.02). The study covered only a single clinical trial cohort, and the causes of the repertoire differences, possibly disease activity or prior therapy, were still not defined. Lower diversity was observed in patients in whom nivolumab was started less than 1 year after ASCT, and these patients were excluded from later analyses so that confounding by immune reconstitution would be avoided.

Taken with the paper, the label for time point translates to: cycle 2 day 1 (C2D1) of nivolumab. Relapse after autologous stem cell transplantation had occurred in all trial patients, and cohorts A, B and C were distinguished by prior brentuximab vedotin exposure. The trial cohort included 50 to 70 patients with relapsed/refractory classical Hodgkin lymphoma, and each patient had a best overall response of complete response, partial response or progressive disease. Trial patients were treated with single-agent nivolumab in the multi-cohort phase II CheckMate 205 trial. An independent review committee assessed best overall response using the 2007 International Working Group response criteria. PBMCs from the trial were collected at three points: immediately before nivolumab initiation (C1D1), and during therapy at cycle 2 day 1 and cycle 4 day 1. After peripheral blood was drawn into 8 mL Vacutainer Cell Preparation Tubes, PBMCs were isolated by centrifugation and then cryopreserved.

The Qiagen DNeasy kit was used to extract genomic DNA from unsorted PBMCs and from the negatively selected CD4+ and CD8+ fractions. TCR beta CDR3 regions were amplified by immunoSEQ multiplex PCR using primers annealing to V and J segments. A synthetic immune receptor repertoire was used to minimize amplification bias, and any residual bias was removed computationally once sequencing was done. The original pipeline was this. Repertoire diversity was quantified as the Shannon entropy index using custom Python scripts. Unsorted, CD4+ and CD8+ repertoires were analyzed separately, except for combined analyses in which CD4+ and CD8+ sequences were merged in silico. A clone counted as expanded when the clone's frequency after treatment rose at least 2-fold relative to C1D1, and clones undetected at baseline were given a pseudocount of 0.5. Clones with 0 or 1 copy at C1D1 were defined as singleton clones, while clones with 2 or more copies were defined as non-singleton clones. By matching protein sequences in sorted samples from the same patient, clones expanded in unsorted samples were annotated as CD4+, CD8+ or unknown. Wilcoxon tests on paired samples were used to test diversity changes from C1D1 to C4D1. TCRdb limited this immuneACCESS table to in-frame rearrangements with V and J called. A share of clones is missing; checked studies link under half to unresolved V genes, and the rest is unexplained. The V and J calls and clone size come from that table; D and trimming were worked out from the DNA. The sample contains roughly 81,000 clones, around 90% of them found a single time. The ten top clones hold about 2.7% of the sample.

The germline V gene encodes CDR1 SEHNR and CDR2 FQNEAQ (reference sequence). Trimming costs V 5 bases and J 5 bases, and their ends lie 16 bases apart. Including the terminal cysteine and phenylalanine, the CDR3 comprises 14 residues. Only the CDR3 DNA stays, 42 bases, in frame from base 1. The clonotype comes from a human donor with classical Hodgkin lymphoma. Sequenced material: peripheral blood mononuclear cells (PBMCs), taken before the second cycle of nivolumab. In this chain, TRBV7-9 is recombined with TRBJ2-7; a confident D gene designation cannot be given. Here is the DNA: TGTGCCAGCAGCCGCGAAAACTCAGTCGACGAGCAGTACTTC. It translates as CASSRENSVDEQYF.